This T cell receptor (beta chain) was observed in a study of molecular identifiers for immune sequencing clone quantification. TCRdb reanalysed the PCR reads using MiXCR and keeps one entry per CDR3 protein. The sample includes around 40,000 distinct CDR3 sequences, under 25% of them seen just once. The V gene lost 2 bases and the J gene lost 1 base, with 14 bases spanning the gap. Germline V gives CDR1 ENHRY, CDR2 SYGVKD. The CDR3 is 16 residues long. This clonotype showed up many times. The receptor was isolated from a human donor in good health. Some libraries in this study had Jurkat cell RNA spiked in. What was sequenced was naive CD8+ T cells from blood, with Jurkat cell RNA spiked in. Subset given: FACS-sorted CD8+CD4-CCR7+CD45RA+ naive T cells. The J gene is TRBJ1-1, the V gene TRBV10-3, with a weak D call TRBD1 (6 bases). The CDR3 DNA reads TGTGCCATCAGTGAGCTGGGGGCACTCCCGAACACTGAAGCTTTCTTT. Protein sequence: CAISELGALPNTEAFF.